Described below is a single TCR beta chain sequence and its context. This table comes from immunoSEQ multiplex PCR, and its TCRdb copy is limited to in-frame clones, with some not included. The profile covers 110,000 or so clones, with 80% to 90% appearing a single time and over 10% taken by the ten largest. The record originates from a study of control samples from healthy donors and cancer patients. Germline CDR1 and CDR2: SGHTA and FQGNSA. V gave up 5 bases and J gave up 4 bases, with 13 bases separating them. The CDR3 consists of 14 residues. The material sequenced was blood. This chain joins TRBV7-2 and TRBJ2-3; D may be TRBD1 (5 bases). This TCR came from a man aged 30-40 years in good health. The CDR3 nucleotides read TGTGCCAGCAGCGAGAAGACAGTAGCAGATACGCAGTATTTT. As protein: CASSEKTVADTQYF.